This is a list of T cell receptor beta chains from one sample in a study of blood T cell repertoires in COVID-19. Using immunoSEQ multiplex PCR, the repertoire was profiled, and TCRdb retains in-frame clones only, with some absent. The sample includes about 270,000 clones, more than 85% of them seen just once. The sequenced sample consisted of PBMCs or T cells enriched from blood (not recorded which). All receptors derive from a man aged 40-49 years who had been exposed to COVID-19. Both conserved end residues are part of each CDR3. The order of the fields is V gene, D gene, clone size, J gene, CDR3 protein, CDR3 DNA. A D gene is named only where the DNA matches it firmly. For some rows the clone size is stated as once, few or many, or as a class when expanded; others skip it.

TRBV5-4,TRBD1,NA,TRBJ1-2,CASSSQGGGFGYTF,TGTGCCAGCAGCAGTCAGGGGGGCGGCTTTGGCTACACCTTC
TRBV28,TRBD2,NA,TRBJ2-4,CASSLSLAGAKNIQYF,TGTGCCAGCAGTTTATCGCTAGCGGGCGCCAAAAACATTCAGTACTTC
TRBV5-4,TRBD1,NA,TRBJ1-2,CASSLGQGALGDGYTF,TGTGCCAGCAGCTTGGGACAGGGGGCGCTTGGGGATGGCTACACCTTC
TRBV13,NA,NA,TRBJ2-1,CASGRNEQFF,TGTGCCAGCGGCAGAAATGAGCAGTTCTTC
TRBV30,NA,NA,TRBJ1-3,CAWSLTARSGNTIYF,TGTGCCTGGAGCCTGACAGCGCGCTCTGGAAACACCATATATTTT
TRBV10-3,NA,NA,TRBJ1-1,CAISDGRVNTEAFF,TGTGCCATCAGTGATGGTCGGGTGAACACTGAAGCTTTCTTT
TRBV28,NA,NA,TRBJ1-2,CASSPGSEGRDGYTF,TGTGCCAGCAGTCCTGGTTCGGAAGGGCGGGATGGCTACACCTTC
TRBV3-1/TRBV3-2,TRBD2,NA,TRBJ2-3,CASSQEAGGGSQYF,TGTGCCAGCAGCCAAGAGGCCGGGGGGGGGTCGCAGTATTTT
TRBV13,NA,NA,TRBJ2-7,CASSGQTGSYEQYF,TGTGCCAGCAGCGGTCAAACAGGTTCCTACGAGCAGTACTTC
TRBV6-5,NA,NA,TRBJ1-1,CASKAGTEAFF,TGTGCCAGTAAGGCAGGGACTGAAGCTTTCTTT
TRBV7-2,NA,few,TRBJ2-7,CASSLAGGTSYEQYF,TGTGCCAGCAGCTTAGCCGGCGGGACCTCCTACGAGCAGTACTTC
TRBV11-2,TRBD1,NA,TRBJ1-2,CASSQYRGPFGGYTF,TGTGCCAGCAGCCAATACAGGGGGCCCTTCGGCGGCTACACCTTC
TRBV9,TRBD1,NA,TRBJ2-6,CASSPRDRHSGANVLTF,TGTGCCAGCAGCCCCCGGGACAGGCACTCTGGGGCCAACGTCCTGACTTTC
TRBV5-1,NA,NA,TRBJ2-5,CASSLAEETQYF,TGCGCCAGCAGCTTGGCGGAAGAGACCCAGTACTTC
TRBV2,NA,once,TRBJ2-3,CASSGGYTDTQYF,TGTGCCAGCAGTGGAGGTTACACAGATACGCAGTATTTT
TRBV5-4,TRBD2,few,TRBJ2-2,CASSSPLGLAGLGELFF,TGTGCCAGCAGCTCCCCGCTAGGACTAGCGGGACTCGGGGAGCTGTTTTTT
TRBV9,TRBD2,NA,TRBJ2-7,CASSVGGASGTYEQYF,TGTGCCAGCAGCGTAGGAGGGGCTAGCGGTACCTACGAGCAGTACTTC
TRBV7-9,NA,NA,TRBJ1-5,CASSLATTWGESSNQPQHF,TGTGCCAGCAGCTTAGCTACCACCTGGGGGGAGTCAAGCAATCAGCCCCAGCATTTT